A single sample is the source of the 12 T cell receptor beta chains below, sequenced in a study of blood T cell repertoires in COVID-19. Clones were sequenced by immunoSEQ multiplex PCR, and TCRdb holds only the in-frame ones, with some missing. The sample includes fewer than 300,000 clones, roughly 85% of them seen just once. Sequences were obtained from peripheral blood. The receptors were gathered from a woman between 18 and 29 years old with acute or convalescent COVID-19.

The chain employs TRBV5-6 and TRBJ1-2; perhaps TRBD1 as D (5 bases). Germline loops: CDR1 SGHDT, CDR2 YYEEEE. V was cut by 1 base and J by 4 bases, with 11 bases left in between. This CDR3 region has 14 residues. CDR3 bases: TGTGCCAGCAGCTTGACCGGGGGTCTCTATGGCTACACCTTC. Protein sequence: CASSLTGGLYGYTF.

V usage is TRBV5-6 and J usage is TRBJ2-2; 7 bases are a match to TRBD1. Germline V gene data show CDR1 as SGHDT and CDR2 as YYEEEE. The V gene end was trimmed by 3 bases and the J gene end by 0 bases; junction bases not matched to a gene: 2. This CDR3 contains 15 residues. In nucleotides, the CDR3 is TGTGCCAGCAGCTGGGGACAGACGAACACCGGGGAGCTGTTTTTT. It translates to CASSWGQTNTGELFF. Using reference TRBV5-6 and TRBJ2-2 for the parts outside the CDR3, the full variable domain is DAGVTQSPTHLIKTRGQQVTLRCSPKSGHDTVSWYQQALGQGPQFIFQYYEEEERQRGNFPDRFSGHQFPNYSSELNVNALLLGDSALYLCASSWGQTNTGELFFGEGSRLTVL.

The chain joins TRBV19 to TRBJ2-7, with TRBD1 identical over 8 bases. Per the germline V gene, CDR1 is LNHDA and CDR2 is SQIVND (reference sequence). Trimming took 6 bases from V and 5 from J; bases not matched to a gene: 6. The CDR3 has 13 residues. CDR3 loop: CASSQQGVDEQYF. The CDR3 bases are TGTGCCAGTAGCCAACAGGGGGTCGACGAGCAGTACTTC.

The chain has TRBV2 and TRBJ2-3, with 7 bases lining up with TRBD2. The CDR3 has 14 amino acids. CDR1 is SNHLY and CDR2 is FYNNEI in the germline V gene. V was clipped by 8 bases and J by 4 bases; unmatched bases: 9. The CDR3: CASASTGGADTQYF. The DNA of the CDR3 is TGTGCCAGCGCCTCAACGGGGGGAGCAGATACGCAGTATTTT. Complete variable domain (other parts from reference TRBV2 and TRBJ2-3): EPEVTQTPSHQVTQMGQEVILRCVPISNHLYFYWYRQILGQKVEFLVSFYNNEISEKSEIFDDQFSVERPDGSNFTLKIRSTKLEDSAMYFCASASTGGADTQYFGPGTRLTVL.

The V gene is TRBV9, the J gene TRBJ1-3; 9 bases are a match to TRBD1. J lost 3 bases, V lost 1 base, and 8 bases had no gene match. Germline V gene sequence: CDR1 SGDLS, CDR2 YYNGEE. CDR3 length: 17 amino acids. CDR3 coding DNA: TGTGCCAGCAGCGTAACCACGACAGGGGGTGGTGGAAACACCATATATTTT. Protein: CASSVTTTGGGGNTIYF.

The V gene is TRBV3-1 (or the pseudogene TRBV3-2), the J gene TRBJ2-7; possibly TRBD1 for D (6 bases). This CDR3 contains 13 residues. V lost 6 bases, J lost 0 bases, and 9 bases lay in between. CDR1 and CDR2 (germline): LGHDT, YNNKEL (reference sequence). CDR3 protein: CASSRQVSYEQYF. In DNA form, the CDR3 reads TGTGCCAGCAGTCGACAGGTCTCCTACGAGCAGTACTTC.

This sequence joins TRBV29-1 and TRBJ1-3; no firm D call. V lost 2 bases and J lost 6, with 8 bases in between. CDR3 size: 12 residues. CDR1 and CDR2 from the germline V gene are SQVTM and ANQGSEA. The DNA of the CDR3 is TGCAGCGTTGAATTTGAGGCAAACACCATATATTTT. This translates into CSVEFEANTIYF.

The V call is TRBV4-3, the J call TRBJ2-1, with 10 bases matching TRBD2. The germline CDR1 and CDR2 sequences are LGHNA and YSLEER. The CDR3 runs 19 residues. V lost 2 bases, J lost 0 bases, and 10 bases stayed unmatched. CDR3 DNA: TGCGCCAGCAGCCAAAGGGCTAGCGGGAGTTACAGCTCCTACAATGAGCAGTTCTTC. It translates to CASSQRASGSYSSYNEQFF.

This chain connects TRBV5-1 to TRBJ1-1, with D possibly being TRBD1 (5 bases). This CDR3 has 15 amino acids. The germline V gene encodes CDR1 SGHRS and CDR2 YFSETQ. Trimming took off 0 bases at V and 7 bases at J, with 16 bases between the two ends. DNA for the CDR3: TGCGCCAGCAGCTTGGGCGGGGGAGAGTTTAATGAAGCTTTCTTT. It encodes CASSLGGGEFNEAFF. Full variable domain (outside the CDR3, taken from reference TRBV5-1 and TRBJ1-1): KAGVTQTPRYLIKTRGQQVTLSCSPISGHRSVSWYQQTPGQGLQFLFEYFSETQRNKGNFPGRFSGRQFSNSRSEMNVSTLELGDSALYLCASSLGGGEFNEAFFGQGTRLTVV.

This clone has more than one count but fewer than ten. This chain joins TRBV19 and TRBJ1-1, with D uncertain. The CDR3 has 13 residues. The V end was cut by 5 bases, the J end by 3 bases, with 10 bases between. Germline V lookup: CDR1 LNHDA, CDR2 SQIVND (reference sequence). In DNA form, the CDR3 reads TGTGCCAGTAGTGTTCAGGTTTACACTGAAGCTTTCTTT. Its translation: CASSVQVYTEAFF.

The rearrangement links TRBV6-2 or TRBV6-3 to TRBJ2-7; TRBD1 aligns across 7 bases. Germline CDR1 MNHEY, CDR2 SVGEGT. This CDR3 spans 19 amino acids. V was pared by 2 bases and J by 2 bases, with 18 bases of the junction left unmatched. The CDR3 bases are TGTGCCAGCAGTTACAGCGGTGAGGGGGCGGCAGGGGCCACCTACGAGCAGTACTTC. It specifies CASSYSGEGAAGATYEQYF.

This clone has more than one count but fewer than ten. The rearrangement links TRBV24-1 to TRBJ2-2; TRBD1 matches at 7 bases. The CDR3 has 15 amino acids. V was clipped by 9 bases and J by 1 base; unmatched bases: 7. From germline, CDR1 is KGHDR and CDR2 SFDVKD. The chain's CDR3 is CATARGLLNTGELFF. In nucleotides, the CDR3 is TGTGCCACCGCAAGGGGGCTTCTGAACACCGGGGAGCTGTTTTTT.